The 29 T cell receptor beta chains listed next were all sequenced from one sample in a study of shared clonotypes between healthy human individuals. Sequenced by immunoSEQ multiplex PCR; TCRdb stores in-frame clones only, minus some. The sample carries around 510,000 clones, approximately 94% recorded once. What was sequenced was naive CD4+ T cells sorted from blood. Sample subset: CD45RA+ positively selected. Receptors originate from a woman under 40 in good health.

V and J are TRBV6-1 and TRBJ2-2; weak D call: TRBD1 (6 bases). Germline V lookup: CDR1 MNHNS, CDR2 SASEGT. The CDR3 totals 13 residues. V lost 8 bases to trimming and J lost 1 base, with 8 bases between them. CDR3 residues: CASPGQNTGELFF. CDR3 bases: TGTGCCAGCCCGGGACAGAACACCGGGGAGCTGTTTTTT.

The chain combines TRBV5-1 with TRBJ2-7; TRBD2 matches 8 bases. This CDR3 has 16 residues. J was trimmed by 5 bases and V by 0 bases; bases with no gene match: 10. From germline, CDR1 is SGHRS and CDR2 YFSETQ. CDR3 protein: CASSLAASGGTDEQYF. In DNA, the CDR3 is TGCGCCAGCAGCTTGGCCGCGTCGGGAGGGACCGACGAGCAGTACTTC.

This chain uses TRBV28 with TRBJ2-7, with D unclear. Germline V CDR1 and CDR2: MDHEN, SYDVKM. Trimming left V 7 bases short and J 1 base short, with 14 bases between. The CDR3 length is 14 residues. Written as DNA, the CDR3 is TGTGCCAGCACTTCTAGGTCATATTCCTACGAGCAGTACTTC. It is translated as CASTSRSYSYEQYF.

This chain connects TRBV28 to TRBJ1-1; D possibly corresponds to TRBD1 (5 bases). This CDR3 contains 18 residues. V was trimmed by 2 bases and J by 0 bases, leaving 19 bases between them. Germline CDR1 and CDR2: MDHEN and SYDVKM. CDR3 coding DNA: TGTGCCAGCAGTTTAGGTTTTAGGGGTGGCCCCATGAACACTGAAGCTTTCTTT. It yields the protein CASSLGFRGGPMNTEAFF.

This CDR3 reads CASSFYSGRPSYEQYF. The DNA for the CDR3 is TGTGCCAGCAGTTTTTATAGCGGGAGACCCTCCTACGAGCAGTACTTC. The chain recombines TRBV27 with TRBJ2-7, with TRBD2 matching 9 bases. The J segment lost 0 bases and the V segment lost 3 bases, leaving 6 bases of the junction unmatched. CDR1 is MNHEY, CDR2 SMNVEV, per germline (reference sequence). The CDR3 sequence is 16 residues long.

This clone was recorded only once. V gene TRBV28 combines with J gene TRBJ2-6; TRBD2 aligns across 7 bases. Germline V CDR1 and CDR2: MDHEN, SYDVKM. Losses at the gene ends were 3 bases for V and 0 bases for J; bases not matched to a gene: 5. There are 17 residues in the CDR3. CDR3 coding DNA: TGTGCCAGCAGTTTCAGCGGGGATAGCTCTGGGGCCAACGTCCTGACTTTC. It is translated as CASSFSGDSSGANVLTF.

The count of this clone is one. This chain links TRBV5-1 with TRBJ2-3, with D uncertain. Per germline, CDR1 SGHRS and CDR2 YFSETQ. The CDR3 runs 12 residues. V lost 4 bases and J 4 bases, leaving 7 bases between the germline ends. CDR3 residues: CASSPEADTQYF. CDR3 bases: TGCGCCAGCAGCCCCGAGGCAGATACGCAGTATTTT. Combining the CDR3 with reference TRBV5-1 and TRBJ2-3 gives the whole variable domain KAGVTQTPRYLIKTRGQQVTLSCSPISGHRSVSWYQQTPGQGLQFLFEYFSETQRNKGNFPGRFSGRQFSNSRSEMNVSTLELGDSALYLCASSPEADTQYFGPGTRLTVL.

This sequence joins TRBV5-1 and TRBJ1-1; no reliable D call. Germline V gene lookup returns CDR1 SGHRS and CDR2 YFSETQ. The CDR3 runs to 14 residues. The V end lost 0 bases, the J end lost 3 bases, and 9 bases lay between the germline ends. The CDR3 DNA follows: TGCGCCAGCAGCTTGGCGACCGGGGACACTGAAGCTTTCTTT. Translating gives CASSLATGDTEAFF.

This rearrangement joins TRBV28 to TRBJ2-2; 10 nucleotides align to TRBD2. From germline, CDR1 is MDHEN and CDR2 SYDVKM. The junction had 11 bases not matched to a gene; V was cut back by 7 bases and J by 6 bases. This CDR3 spans 16 amino acids. CDR3 sequence reads: CASNPSGRTRAGELFF. In nucleotides, the CDR3 is TGTGCCAGCAATCCTAGCGGGAGAACGAGAGCCGGGGAGCTGTTTTTT.

The CDR3 spells CASSIRPDDTQYF. The DNA for the CDR3 is TGTGCCAGTAGTATCCGGCCAGACGATACGCAGTATTTT. V usage is TRBV19 and J usage is TRBJ2-3; no clear D gene. The CDR3 covers 13 residues. Germline V gene sequence: CDR1 LNHDA, CDR2 SQIVND (reference sequence). V was cut by 3 bases and J by 6 bases, with 10 bases left in between.

V usage is TRBV2 and J usage is TRBJ2-5; 8 positions match TRBD1. The DNA end lines up better with TRBJ2-7; the J call may be wrong. CDR1 SNHLY and CDR2 FYNNEI come from the germline V gene. The CDR3 is 12 residues long. The CDR3 nucleotides read TGTGCCAGCAAGGGACAGGTCTACGAGCAGTACTTC. Protein: CASKGQVYEQYF.

The chain employs TRBV19 and TRBJ1-1; 7 bases line up with TRBD1. The germline gives CDR1 LNHDA, CDR2 SQIVND (reference sequence). Unmatched junction bases numbered 6, after V lost 4 bases and J lost 4 bases. The CDR3 is 14 residues long. The CDR3 protein is CASSTLRDSTEAFF. In DNA form, the CDR3 reads TGTGCCAGTAGTACCCTCCGGGACAGCACTGAAGCTTTCTTT.

The chain carries TRBV5-1 and TRBJ2-7; TRBD2 matches at 7 bases. The CDR3 runs 14 residues. The germline V gene encodes CDR1 SGHRS and CDR2 YFSETQ. J gave up 4 bases and V 1 base, and 5 bases lay outside the gene matches. The CDR3 nucleotides are TGCGCCAGCAGCTTGATGGGACTAATGTACGAGCAGTACTTC. Amino acid sequence: CASSLMGLMYEQYF.

V usage is TRBV5-1 and J usage is TRBJ1-2; maybe TRBD1 (6 bases). The CDR3 is made up of 14 amino acids. The germline V and J ends were trimmed by 2 bases and 5 bases, with 13 bases remaining between them. Germline CDR1 reads SGHRS; CDR2 reads YFSETQ. CDR3 region: CASSFNRDQYGYTF. As DNA, the CDR3 is TGCGCCAGCAGCTTCAACAGGGATCAATATGGCTACACCTTC.

This clone was seen once. The genes are TRBV5-1 and TRBJ2-1; 15 positions agree with TRBD2. V gave up 3 bases and J gave up 2 bases; unmatched junction bases: 0. Looked up from germline, CDR1 is SGHRS and CDR2 is YFSETQ. The CDR3 runs to 16 residues. Here the CDR3 reads CASSWTSGRAYNEQFF. CDR3 coding DNA: TGCGCCAGCAGCTGGACTAGCGGGAGGGCCTACAATGAGCAGTTCTTC. The full variable domain, completed using reference TRBV5-1 and TRBJ2-1, is KAGVTQTPRYLIKTRGQQVTLSCSPISGHRSVSWYQQTPGQGLQFLFEYFSETQRNKGNFPGRFSGRQFSNSRSEMNVSTLELGDSALYLCASSWTSGRAYNEQFFGPGTRLTVL.

The chain couples TRBV6-1 to TRBJ2-7; either TRBD1 or TRBD2 may supply D (5 bases each). The CDR3 extends over 15 amino acids. V was cut by 0 bases and J by 2 bases, with 11 bases left in between. CDR1 and CDR2 (germline): MNHNS, SASEGT. The DNA of the CDR3 is TGTGCCAGCAGTGAAGCGGGTGGGGACCCCTACGAGCAGTACTTC. Its protein product is CASSEAGGDPYEQYF.

The V gene is TRBV28, the J gene TRBJ2-1; 8 bases line up with TRBD2. The CDR3 runs to 15 residues. V was pared by 2 bases and J by 9 bases, with 9 bases of the junction left unmatched. The germline V gene encodes CDR1 MDHEN and CDR2 SYDVKM. For the CDR3, the DNA is TGTGCCAGCAGTTTAGGGCGGACTAGCCTCCCTGAGCAGTTCTTC. Translated, it gives CASSLGRTSLPEQFF.

V is TRBV7-3 and J is TRBJ1-6; D uncertain. V lost 6 bases, J lost 0 bases, and 12 bases lay in between. The germline V gene encodes CDR1 SGHTA and CDR2 FQGTGA. The CDR3 covers 16 residues. CDR3 nucleotides: TGTGCCAGCAGGCCCTATGAGATCTCCTATAATTCACCCCTCCACTTT. This gives the protein CASRPYEISYNSPLHF.

With respect to this clone: The sample contains more than one DNA sequence encoding this CDR3. This chain connects TRBV20-1 to TRBJ2-5, with D unclear. Trimming left V 0 bases short and J 4 bases short, with 3 bases between. Germline CDR1 DFQATT, CDR2 SNEGSKA (reference sequence). The CDR3 is 11 amino acids. CDR3 region: CSAREGETQYF. In DNA, the CDR3 is TGCAGTGCTAGAGAAGGAGAGACCCAGTACTTC.

The chain joins TRBV5-1 to TRBJ2-3; 7 bases match TRBD2. CDR1 and CDR2 (germline): SGHRS, YFSETQ. The CDR3 runs 14 residues. V gave up 6 bases and J gave up 2 bases; unmatched junction bases: 6. The CDR3 loop is CASTELASTDTQYF. CDR3 nucleotides: TGCGCCAGCACGGAACTAGCGTCCACAGATACGCAGTATTTT.

The chain couples TRBV9 to TRBJ2-3; unclear D gene. Trimming left V 0 bases short and J 6 bases short, with 5 bases between. The CDR3 loop spans 12 amino acids. The germline CDR1 and CDR2 sequences are SGDLS and YYNGEE. Written as DNA, the CDR3 is TGTGCCAGCAGCGTAGGGCTGGATACGCAGTATTTT. It translates to CASSVGLDTQYF.

V is TRBV28 and J is TRBJ2-1, with TRBD2 identical over 8 bases. Germline V CDR1 and CDR2: MDHEN, SYDVKM. The junction had 10 bases not matched to a gene; V was cut back by 1 base and J by 8 bases. This CDR3 spans 16 amino acids. The CDR3 reads CASSLYGAGVRDEQFF. The CDR3 region has the DNA TGTGCCAGCAGTTTATACGGAGCGGGAGTAAGGGATGAGCAGTTCTTC.

The J gene is TRBJ2-7, the V gene TRBV29-1; 8 nucleotides line up with TRBD2. Trimming removed 6 bases from V and 6 bases from J; junction bases left unmatched: 13. This CDR3 comprises 14 residues. The germline CDR1 and CDR2 sequences are SQVTM and ANQGSEA. The CDR3 here is CSVARGAGDLEQYF. CDR3 nucleotide sequence: TGCAGCGTCGCACGGGGAGCGGGAGATCTCGAGCAGTACTTC.

The V call is TRBV15, the J call TRBJ2-7; the D is unclear. The CDR3 length is 15 residues. V was cut by 4 bases and J by 3 bases, with 16 bases left in between. CDR1 is LNHNV and CDR2 is YYDKDF in the germline V gene (reference sequence). Written as DNA, the CDR3 is TGTGCCACCAGCACCGGTGGCGCAGGCCACTACGAGCAGTACTTC. Protein sequence: CATSTGGAGHYEQYF.

The chain employs TRBV2 and TRBJ1-5; a possible D gene is TRBD1 (6 bases). The CDR3 is made up of 16 amino acids. V was clipped by 1 base and J by 1 base, with 11 bases between them. Germline assignment: CDR1 SNHLY and CDR2 FYNNEI. The CDR3 region has the DNA TGTGCCAGCAGTGAAGAGGGGGGCCTCAGCAATCAGCCCCAGCATTTT. Translating it yields CASSEEGGLSNQPQHF. The whole variable domain, remainder taken from reference TRBV2 and TRBJ1-5, is EPEVTQTPSHQVTQMGQEVILRCVPISNHLYFYWYRQILGQKVEFLVSFYNNEISEKSEIFDDQFSVERPDGSNFTLKIRSTKLEDSAMYFCASSEEGGLSNQPQHFGDGTRLSIL.

The chain links TRBV27 to TRBJ2-6; the D gene is possibly TRBD1 (5 bases). CDR1 and CDR2 from the germline V gene are MNHEY and SMNVEV (reference sequence). This CDR3 has 14 amino acids. Trimming left V 6 bases short and J 7 bases short, with 13 bases between. For the CDR3, the DNA is TGTGCCAGCAGAGCAGGGATAGCCGCCAACGTCCTGACTTTC. Translated: CASRAGIAANVLTF.

This sequence joins TRBV6-1 and TRBJ1-1; D perhaps matches TRBD1 (5 bases). Trimming took off 5 bases at V and 10 bases at J, with 14 bases between the two ends. This CDR3 has 12 residues. The V gene's germline CDR1 is MNHNS and CDR2 SASEGT. This chain's CDR3 is CASSSNRDPAFF. The CDR3 coding sequence is TGTGCCAGCAGTTCGAACCGGGACCCAGCTTTCTTT.

This sequence joins TRBV6-5 and TRBJ1-1; TRBD1 agrees at 8 bases. Germline V gives CDR1 MNHEY, CDR2 SVGAGI. V shed 6 bases, J shed 6 bases, and the junction held 9 bases outside the gene matches. The CDR3 consists of 14 residues. The CDR3: CASRQDRGGPEAFF. CDR3 nucleotides: TGTGCCAGCAGGCAAGACAGGGGAGGTCCTGAAGCTTTCTTT.

The chain employs TRBV6-4 and TRBJ1-2; D unresolved. CDR1 is MRHNA, CDR2 SNTAGT, per germline. This CDR3 is 13 amino acids long. V lost 0 bases and J lost 8, with 10 bases in between. The chain's CDR3 is CASSDSAAQGYTF. The CDR3 region has the DNA TGTGCCAGCAGTGACTCGGCAGCCCAGGGCTACACCTTC.